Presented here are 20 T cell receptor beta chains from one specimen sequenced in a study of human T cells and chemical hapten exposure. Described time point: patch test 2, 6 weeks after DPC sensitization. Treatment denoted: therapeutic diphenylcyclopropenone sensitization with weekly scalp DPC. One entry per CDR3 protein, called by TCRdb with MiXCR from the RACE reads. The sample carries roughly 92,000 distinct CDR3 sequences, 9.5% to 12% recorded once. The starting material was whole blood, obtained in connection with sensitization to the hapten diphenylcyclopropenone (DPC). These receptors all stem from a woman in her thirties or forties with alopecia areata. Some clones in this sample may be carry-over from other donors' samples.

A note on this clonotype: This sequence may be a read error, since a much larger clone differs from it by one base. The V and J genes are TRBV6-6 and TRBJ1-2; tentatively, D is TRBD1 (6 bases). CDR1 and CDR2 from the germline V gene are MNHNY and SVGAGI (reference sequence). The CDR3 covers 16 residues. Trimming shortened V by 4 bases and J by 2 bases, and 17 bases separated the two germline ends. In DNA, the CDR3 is TGTGCCAGCAGTTCCCGGGGGGCTGGGTCGAACTATGGCTACACCTTC. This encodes CASSSRGAGSNYGYTF.

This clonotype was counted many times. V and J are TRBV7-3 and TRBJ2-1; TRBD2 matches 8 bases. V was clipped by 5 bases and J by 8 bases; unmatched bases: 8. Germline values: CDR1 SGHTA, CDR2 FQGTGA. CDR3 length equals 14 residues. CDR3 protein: CASSRGGTADEQFF. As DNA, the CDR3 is TGTGCCAGCAGCCGCGGGGGGACGGCGGATGAGCAGTTCTTC.

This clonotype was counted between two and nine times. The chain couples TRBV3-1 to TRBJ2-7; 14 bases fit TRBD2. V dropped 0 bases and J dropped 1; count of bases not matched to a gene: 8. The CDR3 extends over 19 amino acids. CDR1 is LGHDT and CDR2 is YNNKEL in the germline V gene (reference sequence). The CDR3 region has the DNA TGTGCCAGCAGCCAAGAGGTGACTAGCGGGAGGGCCCGGTCCTACGAGCAGTACTTC. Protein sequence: CASSQEVTSGRARSYEQYF.

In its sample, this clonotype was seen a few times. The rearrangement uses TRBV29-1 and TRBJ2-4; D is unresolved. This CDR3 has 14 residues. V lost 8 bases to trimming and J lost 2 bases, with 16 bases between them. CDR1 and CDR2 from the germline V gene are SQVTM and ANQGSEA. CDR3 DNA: TGCAGCCCCGTATGGGAACATACCAAAAACATTCAGTACTTC. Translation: CSPVWEHTKNIQYF.

Here the CDR3 reads CASSYWTSEQETQYF. Here the CDR3 DNA reads TGTGCCAGCAGTTACTGGACTAGCGAGCAAGAGACCCAGTACTTC. The rearrangement joins TRBV6-2 or TRBV6-3 to TRBJ2-5; 9 nucleotides match TRBD2. J gave up 2 bases and V 1 base, and 2 bases lay outside the gene matches. Germline V gives CDR1 MNHEY, CDR2 SVGEGT. The CDR3 extends over 15 amino acids.

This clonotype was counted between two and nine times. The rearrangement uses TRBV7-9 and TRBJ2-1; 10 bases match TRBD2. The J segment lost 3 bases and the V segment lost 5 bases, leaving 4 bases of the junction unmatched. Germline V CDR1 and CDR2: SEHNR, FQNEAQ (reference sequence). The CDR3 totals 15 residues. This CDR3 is CASSTRLAGYNEQFF. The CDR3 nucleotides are TGTGCCAGCAGCACGCGACTAGCGGGCTACAATGAGCAGTTCTTC.

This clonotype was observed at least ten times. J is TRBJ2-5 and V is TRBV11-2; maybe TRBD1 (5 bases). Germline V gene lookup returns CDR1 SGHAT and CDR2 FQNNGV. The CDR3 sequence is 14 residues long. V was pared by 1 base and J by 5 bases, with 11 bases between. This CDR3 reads CASSLGGRVETQYF. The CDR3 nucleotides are TGTGCCAGCAGCTTAGGCGGCAGGGTGGAGACCCAGTACTTC.

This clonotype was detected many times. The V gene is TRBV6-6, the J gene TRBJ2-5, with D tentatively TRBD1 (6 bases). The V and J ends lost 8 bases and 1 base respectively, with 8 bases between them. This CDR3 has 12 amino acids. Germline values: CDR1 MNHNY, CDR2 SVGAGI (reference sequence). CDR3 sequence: CASRQVQETQYF. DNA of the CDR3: TGTGCCAGCCGACAGGTCCAAGAGACCCAGTACTTC.

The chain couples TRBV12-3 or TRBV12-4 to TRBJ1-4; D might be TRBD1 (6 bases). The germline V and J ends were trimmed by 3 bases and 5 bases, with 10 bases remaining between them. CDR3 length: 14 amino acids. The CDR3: CASSFRTENEKLFF. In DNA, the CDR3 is TGTGCCAGCAGTTTCCGGACAGAAAATGAAAAACTGTTTTTT.

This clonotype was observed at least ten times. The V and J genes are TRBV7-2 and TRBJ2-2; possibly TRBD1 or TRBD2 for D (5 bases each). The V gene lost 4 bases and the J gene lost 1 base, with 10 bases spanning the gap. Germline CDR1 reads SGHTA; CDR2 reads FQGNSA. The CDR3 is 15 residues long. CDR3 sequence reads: CASSSGTWNTGELFF. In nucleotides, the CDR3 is TGTGCCAGCAGCTCCGGGACCTGGAACACCGGGGAGCTGTTTTTT.

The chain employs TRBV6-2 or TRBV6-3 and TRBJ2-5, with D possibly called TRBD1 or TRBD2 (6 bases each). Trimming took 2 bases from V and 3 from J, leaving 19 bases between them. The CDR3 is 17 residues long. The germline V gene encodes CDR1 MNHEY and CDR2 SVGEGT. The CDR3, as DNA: TGTGCCAGCAGTTACGTTTTGGGGGGCGCCTCGGAAGAGACCCAGTACTTC. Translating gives CASSYVLGGASEETQYF.

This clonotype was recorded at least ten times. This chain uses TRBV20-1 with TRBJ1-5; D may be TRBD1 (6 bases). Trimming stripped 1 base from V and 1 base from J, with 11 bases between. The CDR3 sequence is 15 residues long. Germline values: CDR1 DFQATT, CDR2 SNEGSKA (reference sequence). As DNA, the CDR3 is TGCAGTGCTAGAGCAACGGGGGCGAGCAATCAGCCCCAGCATTTT. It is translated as CSARATGASNQPQHF.

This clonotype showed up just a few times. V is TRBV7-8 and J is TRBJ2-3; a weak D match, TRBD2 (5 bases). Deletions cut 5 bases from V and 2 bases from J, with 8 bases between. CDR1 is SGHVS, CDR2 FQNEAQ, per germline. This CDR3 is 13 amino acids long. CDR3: CASSPDSTDTQYF. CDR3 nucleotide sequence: TGTGCCAGCAGCCCGGACTCCACAGATACGCAGTATTTT.

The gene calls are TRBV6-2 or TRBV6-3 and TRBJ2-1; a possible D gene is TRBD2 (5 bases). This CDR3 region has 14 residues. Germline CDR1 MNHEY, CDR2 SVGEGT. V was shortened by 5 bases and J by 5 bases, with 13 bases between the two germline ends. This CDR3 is CASSAGLRNNEQFF. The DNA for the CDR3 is TGTGCCAGCAGTGCCGGACTTAGAAACAATGAGCAGTTCTTC.

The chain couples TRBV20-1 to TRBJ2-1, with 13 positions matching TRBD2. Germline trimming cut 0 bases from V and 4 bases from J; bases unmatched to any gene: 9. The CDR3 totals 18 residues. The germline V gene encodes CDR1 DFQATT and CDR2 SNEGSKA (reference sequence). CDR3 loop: CSARDRSGTSGTYNEQFF. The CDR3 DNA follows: TGCAGTGCTAGAGATCGTTCCGGGACTAGCGGGACTTACAATGAGCAGTTCTTC.

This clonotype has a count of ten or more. The CDR3 DNA reads TGTGCCTGGCATAAGGCCTCCTCGAACACCGGGGAGCTGTTTTTT. Its protein is CAWHKASSNTGELFF. The chain joins TRBV24-1 to TRBJ2-2, with D uncertain. Trimming cost V 12 bases and J 0 bases, with 16 bases left between them. This CDR3 has 15 residues. CDR1 and CDR2 (germline): KGHDR, SFDVKD.

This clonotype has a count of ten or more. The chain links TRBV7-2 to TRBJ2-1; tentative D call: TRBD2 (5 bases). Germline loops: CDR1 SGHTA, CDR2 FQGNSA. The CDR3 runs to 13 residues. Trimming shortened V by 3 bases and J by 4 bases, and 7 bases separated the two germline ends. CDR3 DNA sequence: TGTGCCAGCAGCTTGACTATATACAATGAGCAGTTCTTC. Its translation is CASSLTIYNEQFF.

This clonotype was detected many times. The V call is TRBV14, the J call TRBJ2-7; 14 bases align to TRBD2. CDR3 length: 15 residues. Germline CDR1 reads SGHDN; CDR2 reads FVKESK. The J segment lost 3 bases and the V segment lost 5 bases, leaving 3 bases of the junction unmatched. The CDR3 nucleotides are TGTGCCAGCAGCTTCGGGACTAGCGGGGGCTACGAGCAGTACTTC. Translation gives CASSFGTSGGYEQYF. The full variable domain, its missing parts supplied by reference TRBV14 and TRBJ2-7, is EAGVTQFPSHSVIEKGQTVTLRCDPISGHDNLYWYRRVMGKEIKFLLHFVKESKQDESGMPNNRFLAERTGGTYSTLKVQPAELEDSGVYFCASSFGTSGGYEQYFGPGTRLTVT.

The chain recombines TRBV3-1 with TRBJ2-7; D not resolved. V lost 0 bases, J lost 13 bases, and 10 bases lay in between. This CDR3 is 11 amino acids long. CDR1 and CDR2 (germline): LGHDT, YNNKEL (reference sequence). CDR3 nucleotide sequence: TGTGCCAGCAGCCAAGATGCGGCGCGATACTTC. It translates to CASSQDAARYF.

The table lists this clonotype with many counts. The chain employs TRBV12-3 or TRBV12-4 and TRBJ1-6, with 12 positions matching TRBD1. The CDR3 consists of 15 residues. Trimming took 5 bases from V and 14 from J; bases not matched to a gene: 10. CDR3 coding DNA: TGTGCCAGCAGTCCCGCGGGACAGGGGGCCCCCACCCTCCACTTT. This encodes CASSPAGQGAPTLHF.